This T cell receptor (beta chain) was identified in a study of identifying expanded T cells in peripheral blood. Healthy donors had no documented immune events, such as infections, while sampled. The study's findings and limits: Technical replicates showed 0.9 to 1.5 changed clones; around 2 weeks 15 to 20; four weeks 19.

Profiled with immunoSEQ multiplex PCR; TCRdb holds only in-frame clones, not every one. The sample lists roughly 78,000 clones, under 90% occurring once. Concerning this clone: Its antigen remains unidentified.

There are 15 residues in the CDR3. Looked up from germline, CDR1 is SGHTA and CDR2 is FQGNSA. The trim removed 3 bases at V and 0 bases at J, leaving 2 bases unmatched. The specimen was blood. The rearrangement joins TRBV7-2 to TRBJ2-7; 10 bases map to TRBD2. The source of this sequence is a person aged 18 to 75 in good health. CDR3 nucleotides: TGTGCCAGCAGCTTGGGACTAGCGTCCTCCTACGAGCAGTACTTC. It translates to CASSLGLASSYEQYF.